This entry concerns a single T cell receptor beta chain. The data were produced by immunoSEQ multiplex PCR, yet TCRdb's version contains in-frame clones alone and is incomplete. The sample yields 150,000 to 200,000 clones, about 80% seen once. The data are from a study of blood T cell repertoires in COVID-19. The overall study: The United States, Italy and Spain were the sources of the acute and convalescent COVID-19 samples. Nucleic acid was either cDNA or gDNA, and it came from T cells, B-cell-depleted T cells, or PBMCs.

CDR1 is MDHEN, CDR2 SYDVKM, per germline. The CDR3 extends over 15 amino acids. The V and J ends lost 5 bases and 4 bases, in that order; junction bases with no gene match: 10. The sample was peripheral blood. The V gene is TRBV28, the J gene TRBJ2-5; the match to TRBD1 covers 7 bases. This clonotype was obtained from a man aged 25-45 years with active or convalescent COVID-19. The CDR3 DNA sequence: TGTGCCAGCAGTCTCCCAGGGACAGTCGGAGAGACCCAGTACTTC. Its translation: CASSLPGTVGETQYF.